Listed below are T cell receptor beta chains from one sample, sequenced in a study of cytomegalovirus exposure and HLA in healthy donors. Method: immunoSEQ multiplex PCR; TCRdb's copy keeps in-frame clones and lacks some. The table lists 200,000 or so clones, around 81% of them singletons. The sequenced material came from PBMCs. These receptors were taken from a woman younger than 35 in good health and CMV-seropositive. The CDR3 runs from the conserved cysteine through the conserved F or W. Each record gives: CDR3 length, clone size, D gene, J gene, V gene, CDR3 DNA, CDR3 protein. A D gene is named only where the DNA matches it firmly. Only part of the rows carry a size: once, few, many, or a class if the clone is expanded.

16,.,TRBD2,TRBJ2-5,TRBV6-1,TGTGCCAGCAGTGAAGTTCTTCGACAGCGGGGGGGGGCCCAGTACTTC,CASSEVLRQRGGAQYF
16,.,TRBD2,TRBJ2-5,TRBV5-1,TGCGCCAGCAGCCAGGGAACCAGCGGGGGGCAAGAGACCCAGTACTTC,CASSQGTSGGQETQYF
14,.,TRBD1,TRBJ1-5,TRBV18,TGTGCCAGCTCACGACAGGGACGCGATCAGCCCCAGCATTTT,CASSRQGRDQPQHF
17,.,TRBD1,TRBJ1-5,TRBV5-6,TGTGCCAGCAGCCGGACAGGGATGAAAGATAGCAATCAGCCCCAGCATTTT,CASSRTGMKDSNQPQHF
14,.,.,TRBJ1-1,TRBV7-3,TGTGCCAGCAGCCCAACAGGGCAAGACACTGAAGCTTTCTTT,CASSPTGQDTEAFF
14,.,.,TRBJ1-1,TRBV7-3,TGTGCCAGCAGCTTAGGGCAGGCGAACACTGAAGCTTTCTTT,CASSLGQANTEAFF
15,.,.,TRBJ2-1,TRBV19,TGTGCCAGTACTCTTGGGGCCGGCTCCTACAATGAGCAGTTCTTC,CASTLGAGSYNEQFF
13,once,.,TRBJ2-5,TRBV4-1,TGCGCCAGCAGCCGTCTCAACAAAGAGACCCAGTACTTC,CASSRLNKETQYF
14,.,.,TRBJ2-5,TRBV28,TGTGCCAGCAGTTCAACAAGGGGGACAGAGACCCAGTACTTC,CASSSTRGTETQYF
13,.,.,TRBJ1-1,TRBV25-1,TGTGCCAGCAGTGATTTGGGGGGTCGTGAAGCTTTCTTT,CASSDLGGREAFF
15,.,TRBD2,TRBJ2-5,TRBV2,TGTGCCAGCAGTGAAGGGCGGGGGGGCCAAGAGACCCAGTACTTC,CASSEGRGGQETQYF
14,.,.,TRBJ1-1,TRBV6-6,TGTGCCAGCAGTAAGCCCGAGGAGAACACTGAAGCTTTCTTT,CASSKPEENTEAFF
11,few,.,TRBJ1-4,TRBV9,TGTGCCAGCAGCCCTCAGGAAAAACTGTTTTTT,CASSPQEKLFF
18,once,TRBD1,TRBJ2-4,TRBV7-9,TGTGCCAGCAGCTACGACAGGGGGCTGAGGGGAGTCAAAAACATTCAGTACTTC,CASSYDRGLRGVKNIQYF
15,.,TRBD2,TRBJ2-7,TRBV5-4,TGTGCCAGCAGCTTCCTAGCGGGGGACTCCTACGAGCAGTACTTC,CASSFLAGDSYEQYF
16,.,TRBD2,TRBJ2-1,TRBV6-4,TGTGCCAGCAGCGCCATTGGACTAGCGGGGGTCTATGAGCAGTTCTTC,CASSAIGLAGVYEQFF
15,.,TRBD2,TRBJ2-2,TRBV6-6,TGTGCCAGCAGCCTCGGACTAGCGGGGACCGGGGAGCTGTTTTTT,CASSLGLAGTGELFF
14,.,.,TRBJ1-5,TRBV19,TGTGCCAGTAGTATCATCCATAGCAATCAGCCCCAGCATTTT,CASSIIHSNQPQHF
13,.,TRBD1,TRBJ2-5,TRBV2,TGTGCCAGCAGGAGGGACAGTAAAGAGACCCAGTACTTC,CASRRDSKETQYF
14,.,.,TRBJ1-4,TRBV30,TGTGCCTGGAGGACGCCGGGAGCGGGCGAAAAACTGTTTTTT,CAWRTPGAGEKLFF
14,few,TRBD2,TRBJ2-7,TRBV16,TGTGCCAGCAGCCTAGCGGGGACGACCTACGAGCAGTACTTC,CASSLAGTTYEQYF
15,.,.,TRBJ1-1,TRBV15,TGTGCCACCAGCAGAGATACGGCCCAGGGAACTGAAGCTTTCTTT,CATSRDTAQGTEAFF
15,.,TRBD2,TRBJ2-1,TRBV28,TGTGCCAGCAGCCTCCACAACCTTAGGACTAGCGAGCAGTTCTTC,CASSLHNLRTSEQFF
16,.,.,TRBJ2-1,TRBV6-5,TGTGCCAGCAGTTACCCCTACAGGACCACCTACAATGAGCAGTTCTTC,CASSYPYRTTYNEQFF
15,.,.,TRBJ1-1,TRBV28,TGTGCCAGCAGCCTCCTAGACAGGTTCGGAACTGAAGCTTTCTTT,CASSLLDRFGTEAFF
14,.,.,TRBJ2-7,TRBV29-1,TGCAGCGTTGAACGACAGTCCACAGGATTAGAGCAGTACTTC,CSVERQSTGLEQYF
15,.,.,TRBJ1-5,TRBV5-6,TGTGCCAGCAGCTTGGTGGGCCAAAGCAATCAGCCCCAGCATTTT,CASSLVGQSNQPQHF
15,.,TRBD1,TRBJ2-3,TRBV28,TGTGCCAGCAGTTCCCCGGACAGGCGAACAGATACGCAGTATTTT,CASSSPDRRTDTQYF
15,.,.,TRBJ2-6,TRBV6-1,TGTGCCAGCAGTGACGGAGACTCTGGGGCCAACGGCCTGACTTTC,CASSDGDSGANGLTF
15,.,.,TRBJ1-3,TRBV6-5,TGTGCCAGCAGTGTGACAGCATCCTCTGGAAACACCATATATTTT,CASSVTASSGNTIYF
17,.,.,TRBJ2-7,TRBV5-1,TGCGCCAGCAGCTTGGTAAGTGGTCGGACATGGGCCTACGAGCAGTACTTC,CASSLVSGRTWAYEQYF
18,.,.,TRBJ1-5,TRBV2,TGTGCCAGCAGTGAAGATGGGGGCAGGGGATATAGCAATCAGCCCCAGCATTTT,CASSEDGGRGYSNQPQHF
15,few,TRBD1,TRBJ1-4,TRBV6-5,TGTGCCAGCAGAAGGACAGGTGGGGGAAATGAAAAACTGTTTTTT,CASRRTGGGNEKLFF
15,.,TRBD1,TRBJ1-1,TRBV4-2,TGTGCCAGCAGCCAAGACAGGGGGCCCCCTACTGAAGCTTTCTTT,CASSQDRGPPTEAFF
13,.,.,TRBJ1-5,TRBV21-1,TGTGCCAGCAGTGACAGGCCCAATCAGCCCCAGCATTTT,CASSDRPNQPQHF
16,.,TRBD2,TRBJ2-2,TRBV7-2,TGTGCCAGCAGCGGACTTGGACTAGCGGGTACCAGGGAGCTGTTTTTT,CASSGLGLAGTRELFF
12,few,.,TRBJ1-3,TRBV2,TGTGCCAGCAGGGGGAGGGGAAACACCATATATTTT,CASRGRGNTIYF
12,.,.,TRBJ1-1,TRBV29-1,TGCAGCGTTGGTGCGGTGGGCACTGAAGCTTTCTTT,CSVGAVGTEAFF
14,.,.,TRBJ2-3,TRBV6-4,TGTGCCAGCAGTGACAAGGGGGACACAGATACGCAGTATTTT,CASSDKGDTDTQYF
16,.,TRBD2,TRBJ2-1,TRBV4-2,TGTGCCAGCAGCCAAGTTGGGTTAGCGGGGGCCTATGAGCAGTTCTTC,CASSQVGLAGAYEQFF
16,.,TRBD1,TRBJ2-3,TRBV30,TGTGCCTGGAGTGTAGGGCAGGGGGCAAACACAGATACGCAGTATTTT,CAWSVGQGANTDTQYF
16,.,TRBD1,TRBJ1-6,TRBV7-9,TGTTCCAGCAGCTTAGGGGGGACAGGGGGAAATTCACCCCTCCACTTT,CSSSLGGTGGNSPLHF
15,.,TRBD1,TRBJ1-1,TRBV6-1,TGTGCCAGCAGTGCACCACAGGGGGCGAGAACTGAAGCTTTCTTT,CASSAPQGARTEAFF
17,.,.,TRBJ1-2,TRBV5-4,TGTGCCAGCAGCTTCCAGGGCAGACAAACCCCTAACTATGGCTACACCTTC,CASSFQGRQTPNYGYTF
14,.,TRBD1,TRBJ2-3,TRBV7-9,TGTGCCAGCAGCATGGGACAGGGACAAGATACGCAGTATTTT,CASSMGQGQDTQYF
18,.,TRBD2,TRBJ2-5,TRBV28,TGTGCCAGCAGTTTTGGTCTCAGCGGGGGGATGTACCAAGAGACCCAGTACTTC,CASSFGLSGGMYQETQYF
13,few,.,TRBJ1-1,TRBV28,TGTGCCAGCAGGGAGGGGTGGAACACTGAAGCTTTCTTT,CASREGWNTEAFF
16,.,.,TRBJ2-3,TRBV4-2,TGTGCCAGCAGCCGGGGCGCGGGGGCTAACACAGATACGCAGTATTTT,CASSRGAGANTDTQYF